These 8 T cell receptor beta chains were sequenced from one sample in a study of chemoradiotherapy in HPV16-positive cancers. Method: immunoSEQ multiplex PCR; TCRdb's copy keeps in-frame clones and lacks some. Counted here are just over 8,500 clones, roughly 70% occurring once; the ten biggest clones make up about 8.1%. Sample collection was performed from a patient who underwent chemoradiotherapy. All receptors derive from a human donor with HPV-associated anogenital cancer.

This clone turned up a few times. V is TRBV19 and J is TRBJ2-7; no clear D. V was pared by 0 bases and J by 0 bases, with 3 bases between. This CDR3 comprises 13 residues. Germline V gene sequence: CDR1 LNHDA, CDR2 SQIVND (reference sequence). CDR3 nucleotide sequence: TGTGCCAGTAGTATAGACAGCTCCTACGAGCAGTACTTC. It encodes CASSIDSSYEQYF.

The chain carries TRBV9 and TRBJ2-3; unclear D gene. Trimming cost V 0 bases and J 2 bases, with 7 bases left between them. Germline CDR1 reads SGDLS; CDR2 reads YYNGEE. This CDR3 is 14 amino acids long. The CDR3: CASSVVGVTDTQYF. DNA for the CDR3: TGTGCCAGCAGCGTAGTTGGGGTCACAGATACGCAGTATTTT.

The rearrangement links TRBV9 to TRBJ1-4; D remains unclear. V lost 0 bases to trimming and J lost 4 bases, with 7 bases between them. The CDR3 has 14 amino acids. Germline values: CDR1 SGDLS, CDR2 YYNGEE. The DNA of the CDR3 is TGTGCCAGCAGCGTAGGGTCCATTAATGAAAAACTGTTTTTT. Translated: CASSVGSINEKLFF.

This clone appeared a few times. CDR3 loop: CASSYGTDTQYF. The CDR3 nucleotides are TGTGCCAGCAGTTATGGCACAGATACGCAGTATTTT. V gene TRBV6-5 combines with J gene TRBJ2-3; the D is unclear. The CDR3 runs to 12 residues. The germline V gene encodes CDR1 MNHEY and CDR2 SVGAGI. Trimming stripped 3 bases from V and 1 base from J, with 2 bases between.

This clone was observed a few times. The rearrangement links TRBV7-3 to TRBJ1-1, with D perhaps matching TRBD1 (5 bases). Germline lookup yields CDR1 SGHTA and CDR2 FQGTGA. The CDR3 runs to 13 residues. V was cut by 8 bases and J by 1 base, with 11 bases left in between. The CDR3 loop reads CASGSGANTEAFF. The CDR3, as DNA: TGTGCCAGCGGAAGTGGGGCGAACACTGAAGCTTTCTTT.

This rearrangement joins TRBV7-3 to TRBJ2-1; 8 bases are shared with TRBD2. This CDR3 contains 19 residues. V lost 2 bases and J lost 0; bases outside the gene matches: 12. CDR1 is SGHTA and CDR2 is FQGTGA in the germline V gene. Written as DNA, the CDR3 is TGTGCCAGCAGCTTAGGGAGAGGGGCGGGAGGAAGCTCCTACAATGAGCAGTTCTTC. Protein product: CASSLGRGAGGSSYNEQFF.

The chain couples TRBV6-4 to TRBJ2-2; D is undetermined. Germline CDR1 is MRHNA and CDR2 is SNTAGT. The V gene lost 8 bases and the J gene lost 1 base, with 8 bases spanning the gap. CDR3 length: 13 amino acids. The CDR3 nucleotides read TGTGCCAGCGCTGAGCGGAACACCGGGGAGCTGTTTTTT. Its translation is CASAERNTGELFF.

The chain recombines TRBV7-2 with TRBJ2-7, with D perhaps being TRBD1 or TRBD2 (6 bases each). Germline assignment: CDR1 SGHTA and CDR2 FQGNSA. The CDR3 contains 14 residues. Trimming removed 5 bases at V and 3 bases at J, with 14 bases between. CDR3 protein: CASSALGGFYEQYF. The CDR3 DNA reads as TGTGCCAGCAGCGCTTTGGGGGGCTTCTACGAGCAGTACTTC.